The 10 T cell receptor beta chains reported below all come from one sample, sequenced in a study of CD4 and CD8 cells across lung adenocarcinoma regions (dated by TCRdb to 2017 to 2018). Library construction relied on PCR. The sample was run on a HiSeq X Ten. Starting from the raw public reads, TCRdb applied fastp trimming at Q25, assembled clones with MiXCR and retained in-frame beta chains. All rows with the same CDR3 protein become a single entry with the most common DNA and genes. The sample table contains several thousand distinct CDR3 sequences; only one count was recorded for less than 50% of them. About 30% of the sample goes to the ten largest clones. The material sequenced was CD4+ T cells from the margin of a lung tumor. The cell subset or site label here, explained by the study, means: tumor margin region. The receptor set was obtained from a male donor with lung adenocarcinoma. The CD4 and CD8 labels of this study may be unreliable.

In this sample, this clonotype turned up a few times. The chain recombines TRBV10-3 with TRBJ1-2; no clear D. V shed 7 bases and J shed 2 bases, with 11 bases lying between them. Germline loops: CDR1 ENHRY, CDR2 SYGVKD. The CDR3 extends over 13 amino acids. The CDR3 loop is CAIKAGPNYGYTF. CDR3 coding DNA: TGTGCCATCAAGGCAGGCCCAAACTATGGCTACACCTTC.

V is TRBV27 and J is TRBJ2-3; D might be TRBD2 (5 bases). Trimming cost V 7 bases and J 7 bases, with 21 bases left between them. Per germline, CDR1 MNHEY and CDR2 SMNVEV (reference sequence). CDR3 length: 15 residues. CDR3 coding DNA: TGTGCCAGCAAACCGGGCGTGGGAGCCAGGTATACGCAGTATTTT. Protein: CASKPGVGARYTQYF.

The CDR3 nucleotides read TGTGCCTGGAGCGGGTTGTTGAGGAACACTGAAGCTTTCTTT. Translation: CAWSGLLRNTEAFF. The chain recombines TRBV30 with TRBJ1-1; D gene unclear. V gave up 3 bases and J gave up 1 base, with 12 bases separating them. Looked up from germline, CDR1 is GTSNPN and CDR2 is SVGIG (reference sequence). The CDR3 has 14 amino acids.

The CDR3 region is CASSPSGGGPDTQYF. The CDR3 coding sequence is TGTGCCAGCAGTCCGAGCGGGGGGGGACCAGATACGCAGTATTTT. The V call is TRBV6-1, the J call TRBJ2-3; 10 positions match TRBD2. The CDR3 spans 15 residues. Trimming cost V 5 bases and J 4 bases; bases outside gene matches: 6. Germline V gene sequence: CDR1 MNHNS, CDR2 SASEGT.

This clonotype is medium-sized. The gene calls are TRBV27 and TRBJ2-3, with TRBD2 identical over 16 bases. The CDR3 runs to 15 residues. The germline V gene encodes CDR1 MNHEY and CDR2 SMNVEV (reference sequence). The ends lost 5 bases at V and 11 bases at J; junction bases unmatched: 7. In nucleotides, the CDR3 is TGTGCCAGCAGTCCCGGGACTAGCGGGGGGGCGCGGCAGTATTTT. This encodes CASSPGTSGGARQYF.

Remarks on this clonotype: An end of the junction differs from the germline gene, which may be a read error. The chain is built from TRBV6-1 and TRBJ2-3, with D perhaps matching TRBD2 (7 bases). The DNA end lines up better with TRBJ2-7; the J call may be wrong. The CDR3 has 17 amino acids. CDR1 is MNHNS and CDR2 is SASEGT in the germline V gene. DNA for the CDR3: TGTGCCAGTTCCGGGAGGTTATGGGACACTCTCTCCCACGAGCAGTACTTC. Protein sequence: CASSGRLWDTLSHEQYF.

The CDR3, as DNA: TGTGCCAGCAGCTTAGTGGCGTGCCGGTACACGCAGTACTTC. It codes for CASSLVACRYTQYF. The chain uses TRBV7-2 and TRBJ2-5; no definite D call. With 1 base removed from V and 11 bases from J, the gap between germline ends came to 17 bases. CDR3 length: 14 amino acids. Germline V gene sequence: CDR1 SGHTA, CDR2 FQGNSA.

This clonotype has a count of ten or more. Being one base from a much bigger clone, this may be a read error. The V gene is TRBV12-3 or TRBV12-4, the J gene TRBJ2-1, with D unresolved. The CDR3 extends over 13 amino acids. CDR3 DNA: TGTGTCAGCACCTCCGGGCCCCCCAATGAGCAGTTCTTC. Residues: CVSTSGPPNEQFF.

In this sample, this clonotype is medium-sized. The V gene is TRBV6-1, the J gene TRBJ2-5; D is ambiguous. The CDR3 contains 14 residues. Trimming stripped 4 bases from V and 3 bases from J, with 12 bases between. Per germline, CDR1 MNHNS and CDR2 SASEGT. The DNA for the CDR3 is TGTGCCAGCAGTGCCCTAGTAGCAGAAGAGACCCAGTACTTC. As protein: CASSALVAEETQYF.

This clonotype was detected a few times. V gene TRBV7-3 combines with J gene TRBJ2-3; no clear D gene. Germline V gene data show CDR1 as SGHTA and CDR2 as FQGTGA. CDR3 length: 13 amino acids. Trimming stripped 2 bases from V and 0 bases from J, with 3 bases between. The CDR3 sequence: CASSLYSTDTQYF. In DNA, the CDR3 is TGTGCCAGCAGCTTATACAGCACAGATACGCAGTATTTT.